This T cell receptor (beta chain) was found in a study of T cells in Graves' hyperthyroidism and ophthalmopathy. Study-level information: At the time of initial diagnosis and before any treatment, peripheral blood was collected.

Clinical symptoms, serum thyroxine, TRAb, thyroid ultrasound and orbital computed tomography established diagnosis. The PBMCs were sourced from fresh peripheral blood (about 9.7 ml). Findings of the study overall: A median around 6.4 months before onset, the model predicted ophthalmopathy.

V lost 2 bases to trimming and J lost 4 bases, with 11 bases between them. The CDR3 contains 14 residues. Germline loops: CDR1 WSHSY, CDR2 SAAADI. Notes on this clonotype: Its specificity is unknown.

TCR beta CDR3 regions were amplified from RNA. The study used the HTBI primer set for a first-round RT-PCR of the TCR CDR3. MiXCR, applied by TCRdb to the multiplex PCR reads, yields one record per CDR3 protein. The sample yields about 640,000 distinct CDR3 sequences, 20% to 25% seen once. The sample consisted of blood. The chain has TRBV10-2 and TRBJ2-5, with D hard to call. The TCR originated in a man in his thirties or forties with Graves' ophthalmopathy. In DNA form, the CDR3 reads TGCGCCAGCAGTGAGGGTCCTTGGGGAGAGACCCAGTACTTC. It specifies CASSEGPWGETQYF.